The 21 T cell receptor beta chains presented below share a single source sample, sequenced in a study of cytomegalovirus exposure and HLA in healthy donors. This PCR relied on a set of 60 Vbeta primers and 13 Jbeta primers. Produced via immunoSEQ multiplex PCR; TCRdb's table is partial and in-frame only. The table lists nearly 200,000 clones, 82% of them singletons. The material sequenced was PBMCs. The source of these receptors is a woman aged 45-65 years in good health and CMV-seropositive.

This chain joins TRBV2 and TRBJ2-1; 13 bases fit TRBD2. V gave up 6 bases and J gave up 9 bases; unmatched junction bases: 8. The CDR3 is made up of 15 amino acids. Germline CDR1 reads SNHLY; CDR2 reads FYNNEI. CDR3 sequence: CASRSRLAGGIEQFF. In nucleotides, the CDR3 is TGTGCCAGCAGGTCGCGACTAGCGGGAGGCATTGAGCAGTTCTTC.

The V call is TRBV5-4, the J call TRBJ1-2; 9 bases align to TRBD1. Per germline, CDR1 SGHNT and CDR2 YYREEE (reference sequence). CDR3 length equals 15 residues. J was trimmed by 7 bases and V by 6 bases; bases with no gene match: 13. As DNA, the CDR3 is TGTGCCAGCACCCGTGAAGGGACAGGGAAGTCTGGCTACACCTTC. This translates into CASTREGTGKSGYTF.

The gene calls are TRBV15 and TRBJ2-7; 12 nucleotides align to TRBD2. Germline lookup yields CDR1 LNHNV and CDR2 YYDKDF (reference sequence). This CDR3 region has 13 residues. The ends lost 5 bases at V and 4 bases at J; junction bases unmatched: 0. CDR3 residues: CATSLAGGYEQYF. In nucleotides, the CDR3 is TGTGCCACCAGCCTAGCGGGAGGGTACGAGCAGTACTTC.

The chain joins TRBV5-1 to TRBJ1-2; 9 bases line up with TRBD1. The ends lost 3 bases at V and 3 bases at J; junction bases unmatched: 6. Germline V gives CDR1 SGHRS, CDR2 YFSETQ. This CDR3 has 15 residues. The CDR3 reads CASSSEGDRDYGYTF. The CDR3 coding sequence is TGCGCCAGCAGCTCGGAGGGGGACAGGGACTATGGCTACACCTTC.

The chain links TRBV28 to TRBJ1-5; D might be TRBD1 (5 bases). Germline V gives CDR1 MDHEN, CDR2 SYDVKM. Trimming shortened V by 6 bases and J by 7 bases, and 16 bases separated the two germline ends. This CDR3 has 14 amino acids. CDR3 sequence (DNA): TGTGCCAGCAGATGGGGGGGTACCGAACAGCCCCAGCATTTT. It encodes CASRWGGTEQPQHF.

The rearrangement joins TRBV18 to TRBJ1-1, with 8 bases aligning to TRBD1. Unmatched junction bases numbered 4, after V lost 3 bases and J lost 4 bases. Germline values: CDR1 KGHSH, CDR2 LQKENI. The CDR3 contains 14 residues. CDR3 in DNA: TGTGCCAGCTCACCGGTAACAGGGGGCACTGAAGCTTTCTTT. Amino acid sequence: CASSPVTGGTEAFF.

The CDR3 region is CAIRITGTGANVLTF. In DNA form, the CDR3 reads TGTGCCATTCGGATTACAGGAACTGGGGCCAACGTCCTGACTTTC. This sequence joins TRBV10-3 and TRBJ2-6, with D tentatively TRBD1 (5 bases). The CDR3 covers 15 residues. Trimming took 9 bases from V and 2 from J, leaving 14 bases between them. Germline CDR1 ENHRY, CDR2 SYGVKD.

The CDR3 bases are TGTGCCAGCACAGGGGAGGCGGCGGGAGAAGATGAGCAGTTCTTC. It encodes CASTGEAAGEDEQFF. This chain connects TRBV27 to TRBJ2-1, with D maybe TRBD2 (7 bases). The CDR3 contains 15 residues. V lost 7 bases and J lost 8, with 21 bases in between. CDR1 is MNHEY and CDR2 is SMNVEV in the germline V gene (reference sequence).

This chain uses TRBV6-1 with TRBJ1-1, with 11 bases aligning to TRBD1. With V trimmed by 2 bases and J by 4 bases, 12 bases remained unmatched. The CDR3 contains 18 residues. CDR1 is MNHNS, CDR2 SASEGT, per germline. The CDR3 loop reads CASSERFGGTGGLTEAFF. The CDR3 nucleotides are TGTGCCAGCAGTGAAAGATTCGGAGGGACAGGGGGTCTCACTGAAGCTTTCTTT.

The chain combines TRBV18 with TRBJ2-1, with a tentative D call TRBD2 (6 bases). The germline gives CDR1 KGHSH, CDR2 LQKENI. Trimming stripped 5 bases from V and 7 bases from J, with 15 bases between. This CDR3 has 14 amino acids. CDR3 coding DNA: TGTGCCAGCTCAGCAGTACTAGCTTTGAATGAGCAGTTCTTC. This encodes CASSAVLALNEQFF.

The chain joins TRBV30 to TRBJ1-5; 8 positions agree with TRBD1. V lost 2 bases, J lost 5 bases, and 2 bases stayed unmatched. The germline V gene encodes CDR1 GTSNPN and CDR2 SVGIG (reference sequence). The CDR3 is 13 residues long. CDR3 nucleotide sequence: TGTGCCTGGAGTCCAGGGGGCGATCAGCCCCAGCATTTT. Translated: CAWSPGGDQPQHF.

The V and J genes are TRBV14 and TRBJ2-1, with D tentatively TRBD1 (6 bases). The CDR3 length is 13 residues. Trimming stripped 4 bases from V and 3 bases from J, with 7 bases between. Germline lookup yields CDR1 SGHDN and CDR2 FVKESK. The CDR3 here is CASSLQGYNEQFF. The CDR3 DNA reads TGTGCCAGCAGCCTACAGGGCTACAATGAGCAGTTCTTC.

The rearrangement joins TRBV7-8 to TRBJ1-1; D not certain. V lost 5 bases to trimming and J lost 1 base, with 8 bases between them. The CDR3 has 13 amino acids. The germline CDR1 and CDR2 sequences are SGHVS and FQNEAQ. For the CDR3, the DNA is TGTGCCAGCAGCACTACAAGGAACACTGAAGCTTTCTTT. Protein sequence: CASSTTRNTEAFF.

This clone was observed once. The DNA for the CDR3 is TGTGCCAGCAGCGCCCGGACAGGCTCCTACGAGCAGTACTTC. Its translation is CASSARTGSYEQYF. This sequence joins TRBV7-2 and TRBJ2-7; 7 bases line up with TRBD1. Germline lookup yields CDR1 SGHTA and CDR2 FQGNSA. CDR3 length equals 14 residues. With V trimmed by 5 bases and J by 0 bases, 4 bases remained unmatched. Looking up the rest from reference TRBV7-2 and TRBJ2-7 gives the full variable domain: GAGVSQSPSNKVTEKGKDVELRCDPISGHTALYWYRQSLGQGLEFLIYFQGNSAPDKSGLPSDRFSAERTGGSVSTLTIQRTQQEDSAVYLCASSARTGSYEQYFGPGTRLTVT.

In this sample, this clone turned up a few times. The chain is built from TRBV6-1 and TRBJ2-7; 8 bases are shared with TRBD1. There are 15 residues in the CDR3. Germline-derived CDR1 and CDR2 are MNHNS and SASEGT. With V trimmed by 3 bases and J by 2 bases, 6 bases remained unmatched. The DNA of the CDR3 is TGTGCCAGCAGTGAGCGGACAGGGCGCACCTACGAGCAGTACTTC. This encodes CASSERTGRTYEQYF.

V is TRBV4-1 and J is TRBJ2-5; 8 nucleotides agree with TRBD1. V shed 4 bases, J shed 2 bases, and the junction held 6 bases outside the gene matches. Germline V gene lookup returns CDR1 MGHRA and CDR2 YSYEKL. The CDR3 contains 15 residues. DNA for the CDR3: TGCGCCAGCAGCCCTATCAACAGGGGGCAAGAGACCCAGTACTTC. Protein product: CASSPINRGQETQYF.

The CDR3 loop reads CASSIGTGGANEAFF. Written as DNA, the CDR3 is TGTGCCAGCTCAATTGGGACAGGGGGCGCGAATGAAGCTTTCTTT. The gene calls are TRBV18 and TRBJ1-1; 12 nucleotides agree with TRBD1. This CDR3 contains 15 residues. V lost 5 bases, J lost 7 bases, and 8 bases stayed unmatched. The V gene's germline CDR1 is KGHSH and CDR2 LQKENI. Full variable domain (remainder filled in from reference TRBV18 and TRBJ1-1): NAGVMQNPRHLVRRRGQEARLRCSPMKGHSHVYWYRQLPEEGLKFMVYLQKENIIDESGMPKERFSAEFPKEGPSILRIQQVVRGDSAAYFCASSIGTGGANEAFFGQGTRLTVV.

This clone was counted a few times. The chain uses TRBV6-4 and TRBJ2-1; D may be TRBD2 (5 bases). Between the trimmed V and J ends, which lost 4 bases and 9 bases, there was a span of 13 bases. CDR3 size: 13 residues. Germline assignment: CDR1 MRHNA and CDR2 SNTAGT. This chain's CDR3 is CASSGQNAGEQFF. The CDR3 DNA sequence: TGTGCCAGCAGTGGGCAGAATGCGGGTGAGCAGTTCTTC.

This sequence joins TRBV5-1 and TRBJ2-1, with D perhaps TRBD2 (6 bases). This CDR3 region has 15 residues. Germline V lookup: CDR1 SGHRS, CDR2 YFSETQ. Trimming took off 4 bases at V and 12 bases at J, with 23 bases between the two ends. In DNA, the CDR3 is TGCGCCAGCAGCAAGGGCACGAGTTCTAGCGTAAGGCAGTTCTTC. This gives the protein CASSKGTSSSVRQFF.

The rearrangement uses TRBV5-6 and TRBJ1-2; 10 bases fit TRBD1. The CDR3 sequence is 14 residues long. Trimming took 0 bases from V and 4 from J; bases not matched to a gene: 0. Germline V CDR1 and CDR2: SGHDT, YYEEEE. The CDR3 loop is CASSLGQGAYGYTF. As DNA, the CDR3 is TGTGCCAGCAGCTTGGGACAGGGGGCCTATGGCTACACCTTC. Looking up the rest from reference TRBV5-6 and TRBJ1-2 gives the full variable domain: DAGVTQSPTHLIKTRGQQVTLRCSPKSGHDTVSWYQQALGQGPQFIFQYYEEEERQRGNFPDRFSGHQFPNYSSELNVNALLLGDSALYLCASSLGQGAYGYTFGSGTRLTVV.

The J gene is TRBJ1-3, the V gene TRBV7-9; TRBD1 matches 11 bases. Germline CDR1 reads SEHNR; CDR2 reads FQNEAQ (reference sequence). V lost 3 bases to trimming and J lost 4 bases; unmatched junction nucleotides: 8. This CDR3 comprises 17 residues. In nucleotides, the CDR3 is TGTGCCAGCAGCTTTGGTGGCGGGACAGGGGGAGGAAACACCATATATTTT. Amino acids: CASSFGGGTGGGNTIYF.